The T cell receptor beta chain described here comes from a study of blood T cells in healthy people across ages. Comments on this clonotype: Its antigen is still unknown.

General observations from the study: Naive CD4+ cell counts and diversity both ran higher in long-lived than in aged donors.

A second PCR of 7 to 11 cycles used a sample-barcoded 5' primer and a J-beta primer mix. Unique molecular identifiers of 12 random nucleotides labeled each cDNA. Via MiXCR, TCRdb re-called the 5' RACE reads, giving one row per CDR3 protein. The sample shows around 900,000 distinct CDR3 sequences, roughly 47% of them seen only once. V trimming: 0 bases; J trimming: 4 bases; junction bases outside the gene matches: 12. The CDR3 is 17 amino acids. Germline V gene lookup returns CDR1 SQVTM and CDR2 ANQGSEA. The sequenced sample consisted of blood. The clonotype originates from a woman in her sixties or seventies in good health. The chain couples TRBV29-1 to TRBJ2-1, with 7 bases matching TRBD1. The CDR3 spells CSVEEGAGRGRYNEQFF. The CDR3 DNA reads as TGCAGCGTTGAAGAAGGTGCAGGCAGGGGGAGATACAATGAGCAGTTCTTC.